Listed below are T cell receptor beta chains from one sample, sequenced in a study of T cell changes during pregnancy in multiple sclerosis. Libraries were prepared by immunoSEQ multiplex PCR; TCRdb keeps only in-frame clonotypes and omits some of them. The table shows about 60,000 clones, with approximately 93% occurring only once. The material sequenced was CD8+ T cells from peripheral blood mononuclear cells, taken in the second trimester of pregnancy. These receptors originate from a female donor with multiple sclerosis, enrolled in a pregnancy study. Each CDR3 is given with its conserved first and last residue. D genes are given only for firm matches.

CDR3 DNA	CDR3 protein	V gene	J gene	D gene
TGCGCCAGCGCCCAGGGGTACAATGAGCAGTTCTTC	CASAQGYNEQFF	TRBV10-2	TRBJ2-1	-
TGTGCCAGCAGTTTACACTACCGGGACAACTACGAGCAGTACTTC	CASSLHYRDNYEQYF	TRBV27	TRBJ2-7	-
TGTGCCAGCCTCCCGGTGGTACAGGGGGCGACAGATACGCAGTATTTT	CASLPVVQGATDTQYF	TRBV28	TRBJ2-3	TRBD1
TGTGCCAGCAGTCTTCCCACCAGAGATACGCAGTATTTT	CASSLPTRDTQYF	TRBV27	TRBJ2-3	-
TGTGCCAGTAGTGCCGTGGCCAAGGACAGGAGAGGCTACACCTTC	CASSAVAKDRRGYTF	TRBV19	TRBJ1-2	TRBD1
TGTGCCAGTAGTATAGATAGGACAGGGGGCGAGCAGTACTTC	CASSIDRTGGEQYF	TRBV19	TRBJ2-7	TRBD1
TGTGCCTGGAGTGGGACAGGACATGGCTACACCTTC	CAWSGTGHGYTF	TRBV30	TRBJ1-2	TRBD1
TGTGCCAGTAGTATAGTAGGGGGGGGACCCCTGGAGCAGTACTTC	CASSIVGGGPLEQYF	TRBV19	TRBJ2-7	-
TGTGCCAGCACTCCTATAGGGCTAGGGGGCAATGAGCAGTTCTTC	CASTPIGLGGNEQFF	TRBV6-6	TRBJ2-1	-
TGTGCCAGCAGTGATAGTTCGCTAGCAGGCCCTGTCTCCAACTACGAGCAGTACTTC	CASSDSSLAGPVSNYEQYF	TRBV2	TRBJ2-7	-
TGTGCCAGCAGTGACTTAGGGACTAGCGGGAGGAGGGGTGAGCAGTTCTTC	CASSDLGTSGRRGEQFF	TRBV6-4	TRBJ2-1	TRBD2
TGTGCCAGCAGAGAACTAGTAAGTTACACCTTC	CASRELVSYTF	TRBV5-6	TRBJ1-2	-
TGTGCCATCAGTGTTGGGGGGGCTAGCAATGAGCAGTTCTTC	CAISVGGASNEQFF	TRBV10-3	TRBJ2-1	-
TGTGCCAGCAGTTACCCGCAGGGAGGGGAAGCTTTCTTT	CASSYPQGGEAFF	TRBV6-5	TRBJ1-1	-
TGTGCCAGTAGAACCGGGAACACTGAAGCTTTCTTT	CASRTGNTEAFF	TRBV19	TRBJ1-1	-